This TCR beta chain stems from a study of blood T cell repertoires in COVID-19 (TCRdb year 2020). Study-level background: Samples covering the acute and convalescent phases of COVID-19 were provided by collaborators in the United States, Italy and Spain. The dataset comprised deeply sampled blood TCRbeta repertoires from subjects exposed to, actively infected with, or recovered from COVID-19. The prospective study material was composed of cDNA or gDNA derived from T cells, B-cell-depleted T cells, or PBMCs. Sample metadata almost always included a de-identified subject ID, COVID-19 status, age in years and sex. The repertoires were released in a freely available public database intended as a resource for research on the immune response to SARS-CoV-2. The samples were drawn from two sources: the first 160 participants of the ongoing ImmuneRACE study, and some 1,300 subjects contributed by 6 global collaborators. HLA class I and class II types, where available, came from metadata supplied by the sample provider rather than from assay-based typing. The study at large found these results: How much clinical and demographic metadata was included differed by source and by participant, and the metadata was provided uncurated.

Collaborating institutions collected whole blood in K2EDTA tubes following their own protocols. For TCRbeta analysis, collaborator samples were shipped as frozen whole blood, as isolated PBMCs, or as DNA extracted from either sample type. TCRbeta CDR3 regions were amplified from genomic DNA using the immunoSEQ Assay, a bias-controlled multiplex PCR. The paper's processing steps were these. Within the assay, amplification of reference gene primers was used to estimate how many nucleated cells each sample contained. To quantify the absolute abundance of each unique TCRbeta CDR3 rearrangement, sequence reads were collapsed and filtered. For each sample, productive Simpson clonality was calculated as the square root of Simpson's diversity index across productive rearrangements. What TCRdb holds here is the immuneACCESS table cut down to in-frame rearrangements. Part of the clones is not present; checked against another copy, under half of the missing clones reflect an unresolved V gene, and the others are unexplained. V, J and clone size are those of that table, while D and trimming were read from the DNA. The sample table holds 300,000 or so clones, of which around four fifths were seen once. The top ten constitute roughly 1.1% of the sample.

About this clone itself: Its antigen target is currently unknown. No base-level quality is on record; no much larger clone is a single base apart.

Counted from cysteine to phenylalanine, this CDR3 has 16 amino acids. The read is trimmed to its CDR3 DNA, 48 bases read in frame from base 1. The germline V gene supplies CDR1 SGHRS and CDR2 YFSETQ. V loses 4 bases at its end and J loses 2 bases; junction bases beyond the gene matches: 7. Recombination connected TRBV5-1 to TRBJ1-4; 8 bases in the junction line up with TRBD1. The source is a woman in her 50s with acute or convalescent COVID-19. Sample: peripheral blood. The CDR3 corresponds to CASSPGTGNTNEKLFF. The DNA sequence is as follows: TGCGCCAGCAGCCCCGGGACAGGCAACACTAATGAAAAACTGTTTTTT.